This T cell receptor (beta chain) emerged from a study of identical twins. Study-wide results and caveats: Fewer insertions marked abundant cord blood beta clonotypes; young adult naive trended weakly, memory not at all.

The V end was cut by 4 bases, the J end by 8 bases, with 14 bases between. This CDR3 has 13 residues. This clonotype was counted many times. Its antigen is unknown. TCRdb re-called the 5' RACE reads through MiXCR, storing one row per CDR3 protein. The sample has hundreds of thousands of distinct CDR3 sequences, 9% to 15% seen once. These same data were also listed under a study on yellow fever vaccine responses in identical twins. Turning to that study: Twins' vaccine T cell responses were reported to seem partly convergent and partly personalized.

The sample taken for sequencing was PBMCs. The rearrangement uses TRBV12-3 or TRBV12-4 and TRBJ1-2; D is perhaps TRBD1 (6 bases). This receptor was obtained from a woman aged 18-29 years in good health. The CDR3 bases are TGTGCCAGCAGTTCCCGGACAGTCTTAGGCTACACCTTC. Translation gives CASSSRTVLGYTF.